These T cell receptor beta chains were read from a single sample in a study of T cell responses to AZD1222 COVID-19 vaccine. Some clones are missing from TCRdb's copy, which holds only in-frame ones; the method was immunoSEQ multiplex PCR. The sample records 150,000 to 200,000 clones, approximately 90% being singletons. The sequencing used peripheral blood, collected on day 0 of AZD1222 vaccination. The source of these receptors is an adult in good health. Each CDR3 is given with its conserved first and last residue. A D gene is named only where the DNA matches it firmly. Size is omitted from some rows. Given values are once, few, many or a class for expanded clones.

v_gene: TRBV5-6
abundance: .
j_gene: TRBJ1-1
d_gene: .
CDR3nt: TGTGCCAGCAGCTTGGCAGCGAACACTGAAGCTTTCTTT
CDR3aa: CASSLAANTEAFF

v_gene: TRBV10-3
abundance: .
j_gene: TRBJ2-7
d_gene: .
CDR3nt: TGTGCCATCAGTGGTGGGGCTAGCTACGAGCAGTACTTC
CDR3aa: CAISGGASYEQYF

v_gene: TRBV27
abundance: once
j_gene: TRBJ2-7
d_gene: TRBD2
CDR3nt: TGTGCCAGCAGTTTAACTAGCGGGGGCCCCTACGAGCAGTACTTC
CDR3aa: CASSLTSGGPYEQYF

v_gene: TRBV6-5
abundance: .
j_gene: TRBJ2-2
d_gene: .
CDR3nt: TGTGCCAGCAGCCCAGGAACCGGGGAGCTGTTTTTT
CDR3aa: CASSPGTGELFF

v_gene: TRBV24-1
abundance: once
j_gene: TRBJ2-5
d_gene: .
CDR3nt: TGTGCCACCAGTGATTTTGAGGTCTCCGGGACCCAGTACTTC
CDR3aa: CATSDFEVSGTQYF

v_gene: TRBV27
abundance: .
j_gene: TRBJ2-2
d_gene: .
CDR3nt: TGTGCCAGCAGTTTATGGGGGAATTCCGGGGAGCTGTTTTTT
CDR3aa: CASSLWGNSGELFF

v_gene: TRBV19
abundance: .
j_gene: TRBJ2-3
d_gene: .
CDR3nt: TGTGCCAGTAGTATACGGGATGGGGGCACAGATACGCAGTATTTT
CDR3aa: CASSIRDGGTDTQYF

v_gene: TRBV9
abundance: .
j_gene: TRBJ1-6
d_gene: .
CDR3nt: TGTGCCAGCAGCGTAGGCAGTAGCAGCTCCTATAATTCACCCCTCCACTTT
CDR3aa: CASSVGSSSSYNSPLHF

v_gene: TRBV28
abundance: .
j_gene: TRBJ1-1
d_gene: TRBD1
CDR3nt: TGTGCCAGCATGGGACAGGGGGCGGAAGCTTTCTTT
CDR3aa: CASMGQGAEAFF

v_gene: TRBV4-2
abundance: .
j_gene: TRBJ2-1
d_gene: .
CDR3nt: TGTGCCAGCAGCGGTGGGGGGAGATATGAGCAGTTCTTC
CDR3aa: CASSGGGRYEQFF

v_gene: TRBV25-1
abundance: .
j_gene: TRBJ1-1
d_gene: .
CDR3nt: TGTGCCAGCAGTGAGGGACAACCCCGGACTTTGAACACTGAAGCTTTCTTT
CDR3aa: CASSEGQPRTLNTEAFF

v_gene: TRBV2
abundance: .
j_gene: TRBJ1-6
d_gene: TRBD1
CDR3nt: TGTGCCAGCAGTGGGACAGGGAACAATAATTCACCCCTCCACTTT
CDR3aa: CASSGTGNNNSPLHF

v_gene: TRBV9
abundance: .
j_gene: TRBJ1-2
d_gene: TRBD1
CDR3nt: TGTGCCAGCAGCCCAGGGGTGGAGAGGGGGCGCGAGCGCTATGGCTACACCTTC
CDR3aa: CASSPGVERGRERYGYTF

v_gene: TRBV4-1
abundance: once
j_gene: TRBJ1-6
d_gene: TRBD1
CDR3nt: TGCGCCAGCAGCCAAGAGGGACAGGGAGTTTTCAATAATTCACCCCTCCACTTT
CDR3aa: CASSQEGQGVFNNSPLHF

v_gene: TRBV12-5
abundance: once
j_gene: TRBJ2-2
d_gene: .
CDR3nt: TGTGCTAGTGGGCCGGGGAACACCGGGGAGCTGTTTTTT
CDR3aa: CASGPGNTGELFF

v_gene: TRBV2
abundance: .
j_gene: TRBJ1-4
d_gene: .
CDR3nt: TGTGCCAGCAGTGGACAGGTAGCAACTAATGAAAAACTGTTTTTT
CDR3aa: CASSGQVATNEKLFF

v_gene: TRBV6-2/TRBV6-3
abundance: .
j_gene: TRBJ1-2
d_gene: .
CDR3nt: TGTGCCAGCAGTTACGTTAGCAGCTACTATGGCTACACCTTC
CDR3aa: CASSYVSSYYGYTF

v_gene: TRBV7-9
abundance: .
j_gene: TRBJ2-3
d_gene: .
CDR3nt: TGTGCCAGCAGTCAACCAATCGCCCCAGATACGCAGTATTTT
CDR3aa: CASSQPIAPDTQYF

v_gene: TRBV5-1
abundance: .
j_gene: TRBJ2-1
d_gene: TRBD2
CDR3nt: TGCGCCAGCAGTTCCGGGACTAGCGGGAGGGCCGTGCAGTTCTTC
CDR3aa: CASSSGTSGRAVQFF

v_gene: TRBV5-1
abundance: .
j_gene: TRBJ2-7
d_gene: .
CDR3nt: TGCGCCAGCAGCTTTGGGGGAATACCCTACGAGCAGTACTTC
CDR3aa: CASSFGGIPYEQYF

v_gene: TRBV4-1
abundance: .
j_gene: TRBJ2-1
d_gene: .
CDR3nt: TGCGCCAGCAGCCCTGGGGAGCTAGCGAACAATGAGCAGTTCTTC
CDR3aa: CASSPGELANNEQFF

v_gene: TRBV16
abundance: .
j_gene: TRBJ1-1
d_gene: .
CDR3nt: TGTGCCAGCAGCCAAGGCGGGGGCGGGACTGAAGCTTTCTTT
CDR3aa: CASSQGGGGTEAFF

v_gene: TRBV28
abundance: .
j_gene: TRBJ1-1
d_gene: .
CDR3nt: TGTGCCAGCATCAACGCGGGGGAACAGTTACACCGAAGGAACACTGAAGCTTTCTTT
CDR3aa: CASINAGEQLHRRNTEAFF

v_gene: TRBV24-1
abundance: .
j_gene: TRBJ2-1
d_gene: TRBD1
CDR3nt: TGTGCCACCGGACACCCCGGGACAGGGGATTACAATGAGCAGTTCTTC
CDR3aa: CATGHPGTGDYNEQFF

v_gene: TRBV7-9
abundance: .
j_gene: TRBJ2-7
d_gene: .
CDR3nt: TGTGCCAGCACCTCGCCGACCCGGCGGAACGAGCAGTACTTC
CDR3aa: CASTSPTRRNEQYF

v_gene: TRBV19
abundance: .
j_gene: TRBJ1-4
d_gene: .
CDR3nt: TGTGCCAGTAGTATCGGTTCCGGATTCGGGAAACTGTTTTTT
CDR3aa: CASSIGSGFGKLFF

v_gene: TRBV4-1
abundance: .
j_gene: TRBJ1-6
d_gene: TRBD1
CDR3nt: TGCGCCAGCAGCCAAGGAGTCGCCCGGGACAGAGCCTCACCCCTCCACTTT
CDR3aa: CASSQGVARDRASPLHF

v_gene: TRBV6-6
abundance: .
j_gene: TRBJ2-1
d_gene: .
CDR3nt: TGTGCCAGCAGTTCAGCCGCACAGGGAAATGAGCAGTTCTTC
CDR3aa: CASSSAAQGNEQFF

v_gene: TRBV7-2
abundance: few
j_gene: TRBJ1-5
d_gene: .
CDR3nt: TGTGCCAGCAGCTTAGGAGTAAATCAGCCCCAGCATTTT
CDR3aa: CASSLGVNQPQHF

v_gene: TRBV9
abundance: once
j_gene: TRBJ2-3
d_gene: .
CDR3nt: TGTGCCAGCAACCAGGCCCCGACCCGATCATATGATACGCAGTATTTT
CDR3aa: CASNQAPTRSYDTQYF

v_gene: TRBV5-4
abundance: .
j_gene: TRBJ2-1
d_gene: .
CDR3nt: TGTGCCAGCAGCGGGGCCGGGACCAACTCCTACAATGAGCAGTTCTTC
CDR3aa: CASSGAGTNSYNEQFF

v_gene: TRBV4-1
abundance: .
j_gene: TRBJ1-1
d_gene: .
CDR3nt: TGCGCCAGCAGCCAAGATCTAATGAACACTGAAGCTTTCTTT
CDR3aa: CASSQDLMNTEAFF

v_gene: TRBV7-2
abundance: .
j_gene: TRBJ2-1
d_gene: TRBD2
CDR3nt: TGTGCCAGCGCCCCGGGAGGGAAGTTGAATGAGCAGTTCTTC
CDR3aa: CASAPGGKLNEQFF

v_gene: TRBV13
abundance: .
j_gene: TRBJ2-2
d_gene: .
CDR3nt: TGTGCCAGCAGCCCCCAGGGCCCCGGGGAGCTGTTTTTT
CDR3aa: CASSPQGPGELFF

v_gene: TRBV30
abundance: .
j_gene: TRBJ1-4
d_gene: TRBD1
CDR3nt: TGTGCCTGGAGTCGACAGGGAGGGGAAAAACTGTTTTTT
CDR3aa: CAWSRQGGEKLFF

v_gene: TRBV25-1
abundance: once
j_gene: TRBJ2-3
d_gene: TRBD2
CDR3nt: TGTGCCAGCAGTAAGGGACTAGCGGGTTTCACAGATACGCAGTATTTT
CDR3aa: CASSKGLAGFTDTQYF

v_gene: TRBV29-1
abundance: .
j_gene: TRBJ1-1
d_gene: .
CDR3nt: TGCAGCGTTGAGTGGGGGTACCAACCCGGTTTCTTT
CDR3aa: CSVEWGYQPGFF

v_gene: TRBV5-4
abundance: once
j_gene: TRBJ2-1
d_gene: .
CDR3nt: TGTGCCAGCAGCTTGGAATTGAGTAGCTCCTACAATGAGCAGTTCTTC
CDR3aa: CASSLELSSSYNEQFF

v_gene: TRBV7-6
abundance: .
j_gene: TRBJ2-3
d_gene: TRBD2
CDR3nt: TGTGCCAGCAGCCACTGGGGGGGGAGCACAGATACGCAGTATTTT
CDR3aa: CASSHWGGSTDTQYF

v_gene: TRBV4-1
abundance: .
j_gene: TRBJ2-4
d_gene: TRBD1
CDR3nt: TGCGCCAGCAGCCCCCTCGACAGGGGTTTAAACATTCAGTACTTC
CDR3aa: CASSPLDRGLNIQYF

v_gene: TRBV4-1
abundance: .
j_gene: TRBJ2-1
d_gene: .
CDR3nt: TGCGCCAGCAGCCAGGCCGGGACAACGAAGGCGGTGAATGAGCAGTTCTTC
CDR3aa: CASSQAGTTKAVNEQFF

v_gene: TRBV28
abundance: .
j_gene: TRBJ1-5
d_gene: .
CDR3nt: TGTGCCAGCAGTTTACCCGACAGGTTCCAGCCCCAGCATTTT
CDR3aa: CASSLPDRFQPQHF

v_gene: TRBV28
abundance: .
j_gene: TRBJ2-3
d_gene: .
CDR3nt: TGTGCCAGCAGAACGGGACCCCGGAAAAGCACAGATACGCAGTATTTT
CDR3aa: CASRTGPRKSTDTQYF

v_gene: TRBV6-5
abundance: once
j_gene: TRBJ2-7
d_gene: TRBD1
CDR3nt: TGTGCCAGCAGTCCCGGGACAGTAGAAGGCTACGAGCAGTACTTC
CDR3aa: CASSPGTVEGYEQYF

v_gene: TRBV20-1
abundance: once
j_gene: TRBJ1-1
d_gene: .
CDR3nt: TGCAGTGCTCCACAGGGAACTGAAGCTTTCTTT
CDR3aa: CSAPQGTEAFF

v_gene: TRBV27
abundance: .
j_gene: TRBJ1-2
d_gene: TRBD1
CDR3nt: TGTGCCAGCAGTCGGGGGACAGGGCGCCGTAACTATGGCTACACCTTC
CDR3aa: CASSRGTGRRNYGYTF